This is a list of T cell receptor beta chains from one sample in a study of PD-1 blockade in classical Hodgkin lymphoma. Generated by immunoSEQ multiplex PCR, the TCRdb table keeps only in-frame clones and is missing some. This sample has roughly 16,000 clones; roughly 88% occur once, and the top ten carry roughly 34%. The specimen comprised peripheral blood mononuclear cells (PBMCs), sampled before the second cycle of nivolumab. The origin of the receptors is a human donor with classical Hodgkin lymphoma. Each CDR3 is given with its conserved first and last residue. Fields, in order: clone size, D gene, J gene, V gene, CDR3 protein, CDR3 DNA. A D gene is named only where the DNA matches it firmly. The size of a clone is reported for some rows only, either as once, few or many, or as a class for expanded clones.

>few|TRBD1|TRBJ1-6|TRBV2
CASSEGTGVNSPLHF
TGTGCCAGCAGTGAGGGGACAGGGGTGAATTCACCCCTCCACTTT
>.|.|TRBJ1-5|TRBV6-5
CASSYSTRSNQPQHF
TGTGCCAGCAGTTACTCGACGAGGAGCAATCAGCCCCAGCATTTT
>.|.|TRBJ2-6|TRBV19
CARANNYGANVLTF
TGTGCCAGGGCGAACAATTACGGGGCCAACGTCCTGACTTTC
>.|TRBD2|TRBJ2-2|TRBV5-1
CASSLTWARGTGELFF
TGCGCCAGCAGCTTGACGTGGGCGCGGGGGACCGGGGAGCTGTTTTTT
>.|.|TRBJ1-5|TRBV4-1
CASSHPATRGQPQHF
TGCGCCAGCAGCCATCCCGCGACCCGCGGACAGCCCCAGCATTTT
>few|TRBD2|TRBJ2-3|TRBV9
CASSVLAGPTDTQYF
TGTGCCAGCAGCGTCCTAGCGGGGCCCACAGATACGCAGTATTTT
>.|TRBD1|TRBJ2-7|TRBV25-1
CASSDVDRVEQYF
TGTGCCAGCAGTGATGTGGACAGGGTCGAGCAGTACTTC
>once|.|TRBJ1-6|TRBV30
CAWTASYNSPLHF
TGTGCCTGGACCGCGTCCTATAATTCACCCCTCCACTTT
>.|TRBD2|TRBJ2-1|TRBV7-9
CASSLRGTSGVYNEQFF
TGTGCCAGCAGCTTAAGGGGGACTAGCGGGGTTTACAATGAGCAGTTCTTC
>.|.|TRBJ2-1|TRBV6-1
CASTLSDSYNEQFF
TGTGCCAGCACCTTATCGGACAGCTACAATGAGCAGTTCTTC
>.|TRBD1|TRBJ1-2|TRBV11-2
CASSLDGTVYGYTF
TGTGCCAGCAGCTTAGATGGGACAGTCTATGGCTACACCTTC
>once|.|TRBJ2-6|TRBV6-4
CASSGTGGANVLTF
TGTGCCAGCAGTGGGACTGGCGGGGCCAACGTCCTGACTTTC
>.|TRBD1|TRBJ1-1|TRBV7-9
CASSSHTGAGTEAFF
TGTGCCAGCAGCTCCCATACAGGGGCTGGGACTGAAGCTTTCTTT
>.|.|TRBJ2-7|TRBV5-1
CASSPDLYEQYF
TGCGCCAGCAGCCCGGATTTGTACGAGCAGTACTTC
>.|TRBD1|TRBJ1-2|TRBV5-4
CASSLNRGLGSGYTF
TGTGCCAGCAGCTTGAACAGGGGGTTAGGGAGTGGCTACACCTTC
>.|TRBD1|TRBJ1-1|TRBV7-3
CASSSPGGSNEAFF
TGTGCCAGCAGCTCCCCAGGGGGCAGTAATGAAGCTTTCTTT
>.|.|TRBJ2-2|TRBV5-1
CASSTGTTTGELFF
TGCGCCAGCAGCACCGGGACCACGACCGGGGAGCTGTTTTTT
>.|.|TRBJ2-1|TRBV7-3
CASSAAGGTYNEQFF
TGTGCCAGCAGCGCTGCTGGGGGCACCTACAATGAGCAGTTCTTC
>.|.|TRBJ1-5|TRBV19
CASWGSLGHYSNQPQHF
TGTGCCAGTTGGGGGAGTCTTGGACACTATAGCAATCAGCCCCAGCATTTT
>.|TRBD2|TRBJ2-3|TRBV5-1
CASSPWTSGGDTQYF
TGCGCCAGCAGCCCTTGGACTAGCGGGGGGGATACGCAGTATTTT
>.|.|TRBJ1-1|TRBV6-5
CASSYSHTGRTEAFF
TGTGCCAGCAGTTATTCTCATACAGGGAGGACTGAAGCTTTCTTT
>.|TRBD1|TRBJ1-2|TRBV4-1
CASSQAQGRSNYGYTF
TGCGCCAGCAGCCAAGCACAGGGGCGATCTAACTATGGCTACACCTTC
>.|.|TRBJ2-4|TRBV28
CASSLSSVILAKNIQYF
TGTGCCAGCAGTTTGAGTTCGGTTATACTAGCCAAAAACATTCAGTACTTC
>once|TRBD2|TRBJ2-3|TRBV10-3
CAIRGLAASTDTQYF
TGTGCCATCAGGGGACTAGCGGCTAGCACAGATACGCAGTATTTT
>.|.|TRBJ1-1|TRBV29-1
CSVAGFRGEAFF
TGCAGCGTTGCCGGGTTCCGGGGAGAAGCTTTCTTT
>.|.|TRBJ1-5|TRBV27
CASSPLDRLLNQPQHF
TGTGCCAGCAGTCCCTTAGACAGACTACTCAATCAGCCCCAGCATTTT
>once|.|TRBJ2-3|TRBV30
CAWSTPGAARTDTQYF
TGTGCCTGGAGTACCCCCGGGGCAGCCCGCACAGATACGCAGTATTTT
>.|.|TRBJ2-3|TRBV21-1
CASSLRTSGASTDTQYF
TGTGCCAGCAGCCTAAGGACTAGCGGGGCCTCCACAGATACGCAGTATTTT
>.|.|TRBJ1-6|TRBV6-1
CASSESRGTYNSPLHF
TGTGCCAGCAGTGAAAGTCGGGGGACCTATAATTCACCCCTCCACTTT
>.|TRBD1|TRBJ2-2|TRBV5-1
CASSLSGTDVTGELFF
TGCGCCAGCAGCTTAAGTGGGACAGATGTCACCGGGGAGCTGTTTTTT
>once|.|TRBJ1-1|TRBV10-3
CAISESRGSGTEAFF
TGTGCCATCAGTGAGTCGCGGGGTTCGGGCACTGAAGCTTTCTTT
>.|.|TRBJ2-7|TRBV2
CASKGPKRGSSYEQYF
TGTGCCAGCAAGGGGCCAAAGAGGGGGAGCTCCTACGAGCAGTACTTC
>few|.|TRBJ1-3|TRBV19
CASSSAQEYALSGNTIYF
TGTGCCAGTAGTTCCGCACAGGAATACGCACTCTCTGGAAACACCATATATTTT
>.|.|TRBJ1-1|TRBV27
CASSLPGDGTMNTEAFF
TGTGCCAGCAGTTTACCAGGGGATGGGACCATGAACACTGAAGCTTTCTTT
>.|.|TRBJ2-7|TRBV5-1
CASSNRGDNYEQYF
TGCGCCAGCAGCAATCGAGGGGACAACTACGAGCAGTACTTC
>once|.|TRBJ1-2|TRBV4-1
CASSQVLGGPNYGYTF
TGCGCCAGCAGCCAAGTTCTGGGGGGGCCGAACTATGGCTACACCTTC
>.|TRBD2|TRBJ2-1|TRBV10-2
CASSDGLGNEQFF
TGCGCCAGCAGTGACGGACTAGGGAATGAGCAGTTCTTC
>.|.|TRBJ2-7|TRBV2
CASSVGYVKQYF
TGTGCCAGCAGTGTTGGGTACGTGAAGCAGTACTTC
>.|TRBD1|TRBJ2-3|TRBV7-9
CASSTRDRGVDYGTDTQYF
TGTGCCAGCTCGACCCGGGACAGGGGGGTCGACTATGGCACAGATACGCAGTATTTT
>.|.|TRBJ2-3|TRBV2
CARTKGTDTQYF
TGTGCCAGAACTAAGGGCACAGATACGCAGTATTTT
>.|TRBD1|TRBJ1-4|TRBV18
CASSPQGADEKLFF
TGTGCCAGCTCACCTCAGGGGGCGGATGAAAAACTGTTTTTT
>.|.|TRBJ2-6|TRBV11-1
CASSLRVVSSSGANVLTF
TGTGCCAGCAGCTTGCGGGTGGTATCCAGCTCTGGGGCCAACGTCCTGACTTTC
>.|.|TRBJ2-7|TRBV5-1
CASSLASDGSTEQYF
TGCGCCAGCAGCTTGGCCTCGGACGGGTCCACCGAGCAGTACTTC
>.|.|TRBJ2-1|TRBV25-1
CASSGATSSYNEQFF
TGTGCCAGCAGTGGAGCGACTAGCTCCTACAATGAGCAGTTCTTC
>.|.|TRBJ1-1|TRBV19
CASSPWTANRYTEAFF
TGTGCCAGTAGTCCTTGGACAGCCAACCGTTACACTGAAGCTTTCTTT
>.|.|TRBJ1-5|TRBV19
CASSTLTGFGNQPQHF
TGTGCCAGTAGTACCCTCACAGGGTTCGGCAATCAGCCCCAGCATTTT
>.|.|TRBJ1-2|TRBV28
CASRRAPTNYGYTF
TGTGCCAGCAGACGGGCCCCGACTAACTATGGCTACACCTTC
>.|TRBD2|TRBJ2-7|TRBV11-2
CASSLGSGGVNEQYF
TGTGCCAGCAGCTTAGGCAGCGGGGGGGTCAACGAGCAGTACTTC
>.|.|TRBJ1-2|TRBV7-9
CASSLQGNYGYTF
TGTGCCAGCAGTTTACAGGGTAACTATGGCTACACCTTC
>.|TRBD1|TRBJ2-3|TRBV6-1
CASSGQGTDTQYF
TGTGCCAGCAGTGGACAGGGAACAGATACGCAGTATTTT
>medium-sized|.|TRBJ1-1|TRBV7-9
CASSGTRSMNTEAFF
TGTGCCAGCAGCGGTACGCGATCCATGAACACTGAAGCTTTCTTT
>.|TRBD1|TRBJ1-1|TRBV27
CASSPRGPYTEAFF
TGTGCCAGCAGTCCCAGGGGGCCATACACTGAAGCTTTCTTT
>.|.|TRBJ1-1|TRBV5-1
CASSRGTANTEAFF
TGCGCCAGCAGCCGAGGGACGGCGAACACTGAAGCTTTCTTT
>once|.|TRBJ2-2|TRBV7-9
CASSLVSQGGPNTGELFF
TGTGCCAGCAGCTTAGTTTCGCAGGGGGGACCGAACACCGGGGAGCTGTTTTTT
>.|TRBD1|TRBJ1-6|TRBV6-6
CASSSQDRMNSPLHF
TGTGCCAGCAGTTCCCAGGACAGGATGAATTCACCCCTCCACTTT
>.|.|TRBJ2-7|TRBV4-2
CASSPPDGYEQYF
TGTGCCAGCAGCCCACCCGACGGCTACGAGCAGTACTTC
>.|.|TRBJ2-3|TRBV5-1
CASSFPSTDTQYF
TGCGCCAGCAGCTTCCCCTCCACAGATACGCAGTATTTT
>.|TRBD1|TRBJ2-7|TRBV7-7
CASSPRTGAGYEQYF
TGTGCTAGCAGCCCACGGACAGGGGCAGGATACGAGCAGTACTTC